The 7 T cell receptor beta chains given below trace back to one sample, sequenced in a study of regulatory T cells in long-lasting Graves disease. CDR3-region Arm-PCR and iRepertoire HTBI primers produced the TCR beta libraries. TCRdb ran MiXCR on the multiplex PCR reads and lists one entry per CDR3 protein. The sample records hundreds of thousands of distinct CDR3 sequences, 20% to 25% being singletons. As for time point: persistent/refractory GD, antithyroid drugs over 5 years with positive TRAb. The TCR library was made from RNA extracted from PBMCs. Sequenced material: peripheral blood mononuclear cells (PBMCs), taken when the disease was refractory, from a patient treated with antithyroid drugs. Receptor source: a female donor with Graves disease.

This clonotype was observed many times. This sequence joins TRBV20-1 and TRBJ1-5; TRBD1 matches at 10 bases. CDR3 length: 14 residues. Trimming removed 3 bases from V and 4 bases from J; junction bases left unmatched: 3. Germline CDR1 is DFQATT and CDR2 is SNEGSKA (reference sequence). CDR3 in amino acids: CSASPDRGNQPQHF. In DNA form, the CDR3 reads TGCAGTGCTAGTCCGGACAGGGGGAATCAGCCCCAGCATTTT.

The table lists this clonotype with a few counts. J is TRBJ1-3 and V is TRBV12-3 or TRBV12-4; possibly TRBD1 for D (6 bases). The CDR3 length is 15 residues. V was trimmed by 6 bases and J by 0 bases, leaving 12 bases between them. The CDR3 DNA is TGTGCCAGCAGGGCAGGGGCGGGCTCTGGAAACACCATATATTTT. This translates into CASRAGAGSGNTIYF.

Points on this clonotype: Being one base from a much bigger clone, this may be a read error. This chain uses TRBV18 with TRBJ2-7; 9 nucleotides agree with TRBD2. Germline lookup yields CDR1 KGHSH and CDR2 LQKENI. The CDR3 runs to 13 residues. The CDR3 sequence is CTSRTSENYEQYF. DNA of the CDR3: TGTACCAGTCGGACTAGCGAGAACTACGAGCAGTACTTC.

This rearrangement joins TRBV7-2 to TRBJ2-7, with D perhaps matching TRBD1 (5 bases). The germline V gene has CDR1 SGHTA and CDR2 FQGNSA. The CDR3 contains 19 residues. Trimming cost V 1 base and J 2 bases, with 24 bases left between them. CDR3: CASSLGGRQGQFWPYEQYF. For the CDR3, the DNA is TGTGCCAGCAGCTTAGGGGGTCGGCAGGGTCAATTCTGGCCCTACGAGCAGTACTTC.

This clonotype was seen at least ten times. This sequence joins TRBV2 and TRBJ1-6, with D maybe TRBD1 (6 bases). The CDR3 is 14 amino acids. V was cut by 8 bases and J by 8 bases, with 16 bases left in between. Looked up from germline, CDR1 is SNHLY and CDR2 is FYNNEI. The chain's CDR3 is CASGSRGVDSPLHF. The CDR3, as DNA: TGTGCCAGCGGATCCAGGGGTGTGGATTCACCCCTCCACTTT. The variable domain in full, completed from reference TRBV2 and TRBJ1-6, reads EPEVTQTPSHQVTQMGQEVILRCVPISNHLYFYWYRQILGQKVEFLVSFYNNEISEKSEIFDDQFSVERPDGSNFTLKIRSTKLEDSAMYFCASGSRGVDSPLHFGNGTRLTVT.

CDR3 residues: CASRTSDTPTGELFF. CDR3 DNA sequence: TGTGCCAGCAGAACGAGCGATACCCCCACCGGGGAGCTGTTTTTT. V usage is TRBV27 and J usage is TRBJ2-2; D not certain. Trimming pared 6 bases from V and 4 bases from J, leaving 15 bases between. The CDR3 spans 15 residues. The V gene's germline CDR1 is MNHEY and CDR2 SMNVEV (reference sequence).

This clonotype was seen many times. The chain couples TRBV2 to TRBJ1-1; weak D call: TRBD1 (5 bases). Trimming took 2 bases from V and 0 from J, leaving 13 bases between them. Germline loops: CDR1 SNHLY, CDR2 FYNNEI. CDR3 length: 16 amino acids. CDR3 nucleotides: TGTGCCAGCAGTGAACTTCAGGGAGGTATGAACACTGAAGCTTTCTTT. Protein: CASSELQGGMNTEAFF.